This TCR beta chain comes out of a study of blood T cells in healthy people across ages. PCR was performed a second time for about 6 to 12 cycles using a sample-barcoded 5' primer and a J-beta primer mix. TCRdb analysed the 5' RACE reads with MiXCR anew, one entry per CDR3 protein. In the table there are approximately 360,000 distinct CDR3 sequences, 50% to 60% of which are singletons. The sequenced material came from blood. This receptor was identified in a man in his fifties or sixties in good health.

The CDR3 protein is CASSPRPSQETQYF. CDR3 in DNA: TGTGCCAGCAGCCCTCGACCGAGCCAAGAGACCCAGTACTTC. The J gene is TRBJ2-5, the V gene TRBV7-6, with D hard to call. The V gene lost 5 bases and the J gene lost 1 base, with 11 bases spanning the gap. CDR1 SGHVS and CDR2 FNYEAQ come from the germline V gene. The CDR3 sequence is 14 residues long. Based on the CDR3 plus reference TRBV7-6 and TRBJ2-5, the full variable domain is GAGVSQSPRYKVTKRGQDVALRCDPISGHVSLYWYRQALGQGPEFLTYFNYEAQQDKSGLPNDRFSAERPEGSISTLTIQRTEQRDSAMYRCASSPRPSQETQYFGPGTRLLVL.